The 17 T cell receptor beta chains below all came from one sample that was sequenced in a study of tumor and adjacent non-tumor tissue in lung cancer. No cell sorting was done before RNA was extracted from the tissue. The library came from three nested PCR rounds adapted from ARM-PCR protocols. Each CDR3 protein gets one entry after TCRdb re-called the multiplex PCR reads with MiXCR. The sample contains more than 75,000 distinct CDR3 sequences, over 75% of which appear only once. The sample was lung tumor tissue. The receptors come from a woman aged 45-59 years with non-small cell lung cancer.

J is TRBJ2-1 and V is TRBV6-2 or TRBV6-3, with 7 nucleotides matching TRBD2. The CDR3 spans 14 residues. CDR1 and CDR2 from the germline V gene are MNHEY and SVGEGT. CDR3 in DNA: TGTCCTAGCGGTGGCAGAAAATTTTACAATGAGCAGTTCTTC. Protein product: CPSGGRKFYNEQFF.

Note on this clonotype: One base away lies a much larger clone, so this may be a sequencing read error. V is TRBV28 and J is TRBJ2-7, with TRBD1 as a possible D gene (6 bases). CDR3 length equals 15 residues. Germline CDR1 reads MDHEN; CDR2 reads SYDVKM. The CDR3 DNA reads TGTGCCAGCAGCTTATTCGGGACAAGGACCTACGAGCAGTACTTC. The encoded protein is CASSLFGTRTYEQYF.

With regard to this clonotype: Germline is not matched at one junction end, which may reflect a read error. The chain employs TRBV11-2 and TRBJ2-1; TRBD2 might be the D (6 bases). Germline values: CDR1 SGHAT, CDR2 FQNNGV. This CDR3 has 15 residues. This CDR3 is CASSAGPNSYNVQFF. DNA for the CDR3: TGTGCCAGCAGCGCGGGGCCTAACTCCTATAATGTGCAGTTCTTC.

Comment on this clonotype: The CDR3 carries no conserved terminal phenylalanine or tryptophan, so it likely arises from a read error. This rearrangement joins TRBV10-3 to TRBJ2-1, with 12 nucleotides matching TRBD2. Germline V gene lookup returns CDR1 ENHRY and CDR2 SYGVKD. Trimming at V came to 11 bases and at J to 3 bases, leaving 14 bases not matched to a gene. The CDR3 runs 17 residues. For the CDR3, the DNA is TGTGCCGCCTCACGGCTAGCGGGAGGGAGCTACTACAATGAGCAGTTCTTA. This gives the protein CAASRLAGGSYYNEQFL.

A word on this clonotype: Compared with germline, one end of the junction differs, possibly owing to a read error. The V gene is TRBV6-6, the J gene TRBJ2-7; D not certain. The CDR3 totals 14 residues. Germline V gene lookup returns CDR1 MNHNY and CDR2 SVGAGI (reference sequence). The chain's CDR3 is CASNTAITTHKQYF. CDR3 nucleotides: TGTGCCAGCAACACAGCGATTACGACTCACAAGCAATACTTC.

As regards this clonotype: Since no conserved phenylalanine or tryptophan closes the CDR3, a read error is the likely cause. V usage is TRBV7-2 and J usage is TRBJ1-6, with TRBD1 matching 9 bases. The germline gives CDR1 SGHTA, CDR2 FQGNSA. The CDR3 runs to 14 residues. V dropped 6 bases and J dropped 8; count of bases not matched to a gene: 5. The chain's CDR3 is CASRYTGGDSPLHS. CDR3 in DNA: TGTGCCAGCAGGTACACAGGGGGCGATTCACCCCTCCACTCT.

This clonotype was found once. The V and J genes are TRBV28 and TRBJ1-5; D not resolved. The V end lost 4 bases, the J end lost 6 bases, and 13 bases lay between the germline ends. This CDR3 is built from 14 residues. CDR1 and CDR2 from the germline V gene are MDHEN and SYDVKM. DNA for the CDR3: TGTGCCAGCAGTTATAGGGCAGTTTGTCAGCCCCAGCATTTT. This gives the protein CASSYRAVCQPQHF.

This clonotype was seen only once. The chain joins TRBV20-1 to TRBJ1-5, with TRBD2 as a possible D gene (5 bases). The J call is doubtful: the DNA matches TRBJ2-3 better. Germline V CDR1 and CDR2: DFQATT, SNEGSKA (reference sequence). This CDR3 is built from 16 residues. The CDR3 is CSAQDEGRDGNQPQYF. The CDR3 region has the DNA TGCAGTGCTCAAGACGAGGGTCGTGATGGCAATCAGCCCCAGTATTTT.

As for this clonotype: This clone may be a read error of a much larger clone one base away. The chain joins TRBV30 to TRBJ2-1, with TRBD1 as a possible D gene (7 bases). This CDR3 region has 15 residues. Germline values: CDR1 GTSNPN, CDR2 SVGIG (reference sequence). The CDR3 nucleotides are TGTGTCTGGATACGTGTCAGGGGGAGGTACAATGAGCAGTTCTTC. It yields the protein CVWIRVRGRYNEQFF.

Concerning this clonotype: A junction boundary mismatches the germline segment, possibly from a read error. The chain couples TRBV4-3 to TRBJ2-5, with a weak D call TRBD1 (7 bases). Germline assignment: CDR1 LGHNA and CDR2 YSLEER. CDR3 length equals 16 residues. CDR3 protein: CASSPGGGGFLETQYF. CDR3 in DNA: TGCGCCAGCAGCCCTGGAGGAGGGGGCTTTCTGGAGACCCAGTATTTC.

As concerns this clonotype: This is likely a read error, given that the CDR3 carries no conserved phenylalanine or tryptophan at its end. The rearrangement links TRBV29-1 to TRBJ1-1; D gene ambiguous. CDR3 size: 13 residues. The V and J ends lost 5 bases and 1 base respectively, with 11 bases between them. Germline loops: CDR1 SQVTM, CDR2 ANQGSEA. For the CDR3, the DNA is TGCAGCGTTTATCACAGCAAGAACACTGAAGCTTTCTCT. It is translated as CSVYHSKNTEAFS.

In the case of this clonotype: The junction differs from germline at one of its ends, possibly a read error. The chain joins TRBV29-1 to TRBJ2-1; TRBD2 aligns across 8 bases. Germline CDR1 is SQVTM and CDR2 is ANQGSEA. This CDR3 spans 13 amino acids. CDR3 amino acids: CIDEGTSYNEQFF. CDR3 in DNA: TGCATCGATGAGGGGACTAGTTACAATGAGCAGTTTTTC.

As for this clonotype: Its ends do not fully match the called genes, so a read error is possible. The rearrangement joins TRBV4-1 to TRBJ2-1, with D tentatively TRBD2 (5 bases). This CDR3 has 16 residues. Germline CDR1 reads MGHRA; CDR2 reads YSYEKL. The DNA for the CDR3 is TGCGCCAGCAGCCAAGATTCCGCTAGCTGTTACAATGAACAGTTCTTC. This sequence encodes CASSQDSASCYNEQFF.

Details on this clonotype: A read error may explain this, as a much larger clone is one base away. This rearrangement joins TRBV5-8 to TRBJ2-1, with a weak D call TRBD1 (5 bases). CDR3 length equals 13 residues. The V gene lost 3 bases and the J gene lost 8 bases, with 12 bases spanning the gap. Germline-derived CDR1 and CDR2 are SGHTS and YDEGEE. The CDR3: CASSSQGMDEQFF. The CDR3, as DNA: TGTGCCAGCAGCTCCCAGGGAATGGATGAGCAGTTCTTC.

The rearrangement uses TRBV20-1 and TRBJ2-7, with D tentatively TRBD2 (7 bases). There are 14 residues in the CDR3. Trimming took 6 bases from V and 5 from J, leaving 20 bases between them. Germline CDR1 reads DFQATT; CDR2 reads SNEGSKA (reference sequence). CDR3 loop: CSAPGGTWFHEQYF. The CDR3 bases are TGCAGTGCGCCCGGGGGGACATGGTTCCACGAGCAGTACTTC.

A remark on this clonotype: An end of the junction does not agree with germline; a read error may underlie this. The chain is built from TRBV6-5 and TRBJ2-3; D is perhaps TRBD1 or TRBD2 (5 bases each). In germline, CDR1 is MNHEY, CDR2 SVGAGI. The CDR3 is 16 amino acids. The DNA for the CDR3 is TGTGCCAGCAGTTACTCGCTTACGGGACGCACAGATAGGCAGTATTTC. It is translated as CASSYSLTGRTDRQYF.

Notes on this clonotype: A junction boundary mismatches the germline segment, possibly from a read error. The chain uses TRBV20-1 and TRBJ2-7, with TRBD1 as a possible D gene (6 bases). The CDR3 has 14 residues. Germline V gene lookup returns CDR1 DFQATT and CDR2 SNEGSKA (reference sequence). Here the CDR3 reads CSARVTGMAYERYF. CDR3 sequence (DNA): TGCAGTGCTCGTGTAACAGGGATGGCCTACGAGCGGTACTTC.